This T cell receptor (beta chain) derives from a study of OX40 agonist ivuxolimab in advanced cancers. Study background: Given to patients was ivuxolimab, an agonistic anti-OX40 (CD134) antibody. Eligibility admitted prior anti-PD-1, anti-PD-L1 or anti-CTLA-4 therapy; 40% had some.

Profiling relied on immunoSEQ multiplex PCR, and the TCRdb table lists in-frame clones only, not all of them. The repertoire holds over 55,000 clones, with around 80% as singletons. Study observations and caveats: At 0.1 to 3.0 mg/kg, clonal expansion of CD4+ and CD8+ blood T cells had occurred by week 6. There were also nonresponders showing low normalized T-cell clonal expansion.

Germline CDR1 is SGHAT and CDR2 is FQNNGV. The CDR3 consists of 16 residues. The J segment lost 6 bases and the V segment lost 5 bases, leaving 13 bases of the junction unmatched. As for this clone: Antigen specificity is unknown.

The TCR comes from an adult with an advanced solid tumor such as melanoma, head and neck, liver or kidney cancer. This sequence joins TRBV11-2 and TRBJ1-2; 9 bases are shared with TRBD1. The sequencing used CD4+ or CD8+ T cells sorted from blood, collected in a trial of the OX40 agonist ivuxolimab. CDR3 DNA sequence: TGTGCCAGCAGCCACCTCCGGGGACAGGGACTCGATGGCTACACCTTC. Protein product: CASSHLRGQGLDGYTF.